Reported below is one T cell receptor beta chain. Its matching antigen is unknown. The data stem from a study of long-term antiretroviral therapy in people with HIV. Points from the study as a whole: The clones with expansion before ART were dominant in the repertoire at all time points.

Running of the v3.0 immunoSEQ assay took place at survey level. Here immunoSEQ multiplex PCR was the method, and the copy in TCRdb shows in-frame clones only, minus some. This table holds 12,000 or so clones, around 80% found once. Between the trimmed V and J ends, which lost 5 bases and 5 bases, there was a span of 10 bases. The germline CDR1 and CDR2 sequences are LNHNV and YYDKDF (reference sequence). CDR3 length: 13 amino acids. This sequence originates from a man aged 45 to 65 with HIV. The J gene is TRBJ1-5, the V gene TRBV15; D is unclear. Source: unsorted PBMCs, taken nearly 8.5 years after starting antiretroviral therapy. The CDR3 nucleotides read TGTGCCACCAGCTCCGACGAGGATCAGCCCCAGCATTTT. This gives the protein CATSSDEDQPQHF.